The next 15 T cell receptor beta chains were all read from a single sample in a study of T cell responses to AZD1222 COVID-19 vaccine. Sequenced by immunoSEQ multiplex PCR; TCRdb stores in-frame clones only, minus some. The sample gives 210,000 or so clones, more than 85% of which show up once; roughly 1% is in the top ten. Specimen: peripheral blood, collected on day 0 of MenACWY control vaccination. These TCRs come from an adult in good health.

The chain employs TRBV2 and TRBJ2-7, with 8 bases identical to TRBD1. The CDR3 loop spans 16 amino acids. The germline V gene has CDR1 SNHLY and CDR2 FYNNEI. V was pared by 3 bases and J by 3 bases, with 10 bases of the junction left unmatched. The DNA for the CDR3 is TGTGCCAGCAGTGAGTTGTGGACAGGGTTTTTCTACGAGCAGTACTTC. Its translation: CASSELWTGFFYEQYF.

The chain couples TRBV12-5 to TRBJ2-2, with D unresolved. The CDR3 spans 13 residues. Germline-derived CDR1 and CDR2 are LGHNT and FRNRAP. Deletions cut 7 bases from V and 0 bases from J, with 6 bases between. The CDR3 spells CASAQSNTGELFF. CDR3 DNA sequence: TGTGCTAGTGCCCAATCGAACACCGGGGAGCTGTTTTTT.

The chain employs TRBV2 and TRBJ2-7; D not resolved. Trimming removed 6 bases at V and 0 bases at J, with 12 bases between. CDR3 length: 14 amino acids. CDR1 is SNHLY, CDR2 FYNNEI, per germline. Here the CDR3 DNA reads TGTGCCAGCAGATCCCGCCGCACCTCCTACGAGCAGTACTTC. Translating gives CASRSRRTSYEQYF. Drawing the rest from reference TRBV2 and TRBJ2-7, the complete variable domain is EPEVTQTPSHQVTQMGQEVILRCVPISNHLYFYWYRQILGQKVEFLVSFYNNEISEKSEIFDDQFSVERPDGSNFTLKIRSTKLEDSAMYFCASRSRRTSYEQYFGPGTRLTVT.

The V and J genes are TRBV4-1 and TRBJ2-7; TRBD1 aligns across 9 bases. CDR3 length equals 15 residues. J gave up 4 bases and V 4 bases, and 8 bases lay outside the gene matches. CDR1 and CDR2 from the germline V gene are MGHRA and YSYEKL. This chain's CDR3 is CASSPVVGQGYEQYF. The CDR3, as DNA: TGCGCCAGCAGCCCTGTGGTGGGACAGGGATACGAGCAGTACTTC.

CDR3 amino acids: CASSESDTQYF. The CDR3 DNA sequence: TGTGCCAGCAGTGAGTCAGATACGCAGTATTTT. The chain uses TRBV2 and TRBJ2-3, with no clear D. This CDR3 is 11 amino acids long. Trimming took 3 bases from V and 4 from J, leaving 2 bases between them. Germline V lookup: CDR1 SNHLY, CDR2 FYNNEI. Based on the CDR3 plus reference TRBV2 and TRBJ2-3, the full variable domain is EPEVTQTPSHQVTQMGQEVILRCVPISNHLYFYWYRQILGQKVEFLVSFYNNEISEKSEIFDDQFSVERPDGSNFTLKIRSTKLEDSAMYFCASSESDTQYFGPGTRLTVL.

The chain carries TRBV9 and TRBJ2-3, with D perhaps matching TRBD2 (6 bases). V lost 4 bases and J 6 bases, leaving 21 bases between the germline ends. This CDR3 is 16 amino acids long. The germline V gene has CDR1 SGDLS and CDR2 YYNGEE. The CDR3, as DNA: TGTGCCAGCAGCCCAGGAGATGGCGGGGCGATTGATACGCAGTATTTT. Translation gives CASSPGDGGAIDTQYF. The full variable domain, with the rest looked up from reference TRBV9 and TRBJ2-3, is DSGVTQTPKHLITATGQRVTLRCSPRSGDLSVYWYQQSLDQGLQFLIQYYNGEERAKGNILERFSAQQFPDLHSELNLSSLELGDSALYFCASSPGDGGAIDTQYFGPGTRLTVL.

The V call is TRBV29-1, the J call TRBJ2-2; D tentatively reads TRBD1 or TRBD2 (5 bases each). V was trimmed by 4 bases and J by 7 bases, leaving 13 bases between them. Germline V gives CDR1 SQVTM, CDR2 ANQGSEA. The length of the CDR3 is 13 residues. This CDR3 is CSVVEGSGGELFF. The DNA of the CDR3 is TGCAGCGTTGTAGAGGGGTCGGGCGGGGAGCTGTTTTTT.

V usage is TRBV20-1 and J usage is TRBJ1-1, with D uncertain. Trimming removed 3 bases from V and 7 bases from J, with 6 bases in between. Looked up from germline, CDR1 is DFQATT and CDR2 is SNEGSKA (reference sequence). CDR3 length equals 10 residues. For the CDR3, the DNA is TGCAGTGCTAGTTTGGATGAAGCTTTCTTT. It is translated as CSASLDEAFF.

The gene calls are TRBV3-1 (or the pseudogene TRBV3-2) and TRBJ2-5; D ambiguous. This CDR3 comprises 13 residues. CDR1 is LGHDT and CDR2 is YNNKEL in the germline V gene (reference sequence). Trimming pared 1 base from V and 1 base from J, leaving 4 bases between. The CDR3 bases are TGTGCCAGCAGCCAAGCAGGCCAAGAGACCCAGTACTTC. This gives the protein CASSQAGQETQYF.

V gene TRBV7-2 combines with J gene TRBJ2-7; 9 nucleotides agree with TRBD1. J was trimmed by 4 bases and V by 4 bases; bases with no gene match: 11. This CDR3 is built from 16 residues. The germline CDR1 and CDR2 sequences are SGHTA and FQGNSA. CDR3 residues: CASSYRQGDKEYEQYF. In DNA form, the CDR3 reads TGTGCCAGCAGCTACCGACAGGGGGATAAGGAATACGAGCAGTACTTC.

V usage is TRBV7-9 and J usage is TRBJ1-6; no clear D gene. There are 14 residues in the CDR3. Germline V gene sequence: CDR1 SEHNR, CDR2 FQNEAQ (reference sequence). V lost 0 bases and J 9 bases, leaving 9 bases between the germline ends. The CDR3 coding sequence is TGTGCCAGCAGCTTAGCGGGCAGATTTTCACCCCTCCACTTT. Translation: CASSLAGRFSPLHF.

This clone has only a few counts. The CDR3 DNA reads as TGTGCCAGCTCACTACAGGGGTACGAGCAGTACTTC. Translated, it gives CASSLQGYEQYF. The chain recombines TRBV18 with TRBJ2-7, with TRBD1 matching 7 bases. The CDR3 loop spans 12 amino acids. Germline assignment: CDR1 KGHSH and CDR2 LQKENI. The junction had 1 base not matched to a gene; V was cut back by 4 bases and J by 4 bases.

The chain is built from TRBV28 and TRBJ1-1; D remains unclear. Germline CDR1 is MDHEN and CDR2 is SYDVKM. This CDR3 contains 15 residues. The V gene lost 3 bases and the J gene lost 11 bases, with 22 bases spanning the gap. CDR3 DNA sequence: TGTGCCAGCAGTTTGTCCCCCCGGGCCTCAAAGCAGGCTTTCTTT. Translation gives CASSLSPRASKQAFF.

This chain uses TRBV5-8 with TRBJ1-2; 10 bases are shared with TRBD1. The germline V gene encodes CDR1 SGHTS and CDR2 YDEGEE. CDR3 length equals 14 residues. With 4 bases clipped from V and 6 bases from J, the junction kept 6 bases outside the gene matches. The CDR3: CASSRDRGGDGYTF. CDR3 in DNA: TGTGCCAGCAGCAGGGACAGGGGAGGAGATGGCTACACCTTC.

This chain links TRBV7-2 with TRBJ2-7; D unclear. Trimming removed 1 base from V and 4 bases from J, with 11 bases in between. Germline CDR1 SGHTA, CDR2 FQGNSA. The length of the CDR3 is 14 residues. For the CDR3, the DNA is TGTGCCAGCAGCTTAGTTGAAGGGTTTTACGAGCAGTACTTC. It yields the protein CASSLVEGFYEQYF.